Following are 16 T cell receptor beta chains from one sample sequenced in a study of T-cell memory formation after mild COVID-19. A single record per CDR3 protein comes from TCRdb applying MiXCR to the 5' RACE reads. The table has 550,000 to 650,000 distinct CDR3 sequences, 15% to 20% seen once. The specimen was PBMCs or a T cell subset sorted from them (not recorded which). The receptors were gathered from an adult woman who had mild COVID-19 (a few samples of this study predate the infection). Cell type and time point are not known.

In its sample, this clonotype was seen many times. The chain links TRBV20-1 to TRBJ2-5, with 7 bases that match TRBD1. The CDR3 is 15 amino acids. CDR1 is DFQATT and CDR2 is SNEGSKA in the germline V gene (reference sequence). The junction had 9 bases not matched to a gene; V was cut back by 0 bases and J by 5 bases. The CDR3 region is CSARDEGKGGETQYF. Here the CDR3 DNA reads TGCAGTGCTAGAGATGAGGGGAAAGGGGGCGAGACCCAGTACTTC.

V and J are TRBV7-9 and TRBJ2-7; D perhaps matches TRBD2 (6 bases). The CDR3 extends over 15 amino acids. The germline CDR1 and CDR2 sequences are SEHNR and FQNEAQ (reference sequence). V was shortened by 6 bases and J by 0 bases, with 15 bases between the two germline ends. CDR3 nucleotides: TGTGCCAGCAGTCCCTCTGGCGGGGTCTCCTACGAGCAGTACTTC. Encoded protein: CASSPSGGVSYEQYF.

This clonotype was observed a handful of times. The chain joins TRBV6-1 to TRBJ1-5; D is possibly TRBD1 (6 bases). V lost 6 bases to trimming and J lost 4 bases, with 16 bases between them. The CDR3 length is 15 residues. CDR1 is MNHNS, CDR2 SASEGT, per germline. The CDR3 nucleotides read TGTGCCAGCAGCGACGGGGGCACCTTGAATCAGCCCCAGCATTTT. It encodes CASSDGGTLNQPQHF.

Only a few counts were recorded for this clonotype. V is TRBV27 and J is TRBJ1-2; possible D gene TRBD1, 5 bases. The germline V gene encodes CDR1 MNHEY and CDR2 SMNVEV (reference sequence). The CDR3 is made up of 13 amino acids. Between the trimmed V and J ends, which lost 1 base and 4 bases, there was a span of 7 bases. DNA for the CDR3: TGTGCCAGCAGTTTATTTGGGGGCTATGGCTACACCTTC. Encoded protein: CASSLFGGYGYTF.

The chain has TRBV29-1 and TRBJ1-1; no reliable D call. V was trimmed by 7 bases and J by 2 bases, leaving 8 bases between them. The CDR3 is 11 residues long. The germline gives CDR1 SQVTM, CDR2 ANQGSEA. CDR3 protein: CSGRENTEAFF. CDR3 sequence (DNA): TGCAGCGGCAGAGAAAACACTGAAGCTTTCTTT.

This clonotype was observed many times. V gene TRBV5-1 combines with J gene TRBJ2-2, with unresolved D. The V and J ends lost 4 bases and 0 bases respectively, with 10 bases between them. The length of the CDR3 is 15 residues. The germline V gene encodes CDR1 SGHRS and CDR2 YFSETQ. The CDR3 nucleotides read TGCGCCAGCAGCCGGACCGAGACGAACACCGGGGAGCTGTTTTTT. As protein: CASSRTETNTGELFF.

The chain joins TRBV29-1 to TRBJ2-7, with TRBD2 as a possible D gene (6 bases). V was shortened by 1 base and J by 6 bases, with 7 bases between the two germline ends. There are 11 residues in the CDR3. Germline values: CDR1 SQVTM, CDR2 ANQGSEA. In DNA form, the CDR3 reads TGCAGCGTTGAAGTCGGGAGCGAGCAGTACTTC. It is translated as CSVEVGSEQYF.

This clonotype was counted between two and nine times. The chain recombines TRBV27 with TRBJ1-2, with 7 bases identical to TRBD1. Germline loops: CDR1 MNHEY, CDR2 SMNVEV (reference sequence). The CDR3 totals 15 residues. Unmatched junction bases numbered 6, after V lost 2 bases and J lost 3 bases. DNA for the CDR3: TGTGCCAGCAGTTTAGTCCCAGGGGGACACTATGGCTACACCTTC. As protein: CASSLVPGGHYGYTF.

The CDR3 here is CASSQGGRTTQYF. DNA for the CDR3: TGCGCCAGCAGCCAAGGTGGTCGAACCACTCAGTACTTC. The chain employs TRBV4-3 and TRBJ2-4; the D is unclear. Germline V CDR1 and CDR2: LGHNA, YSLEER. This CDR3 is built from 13 residues. V gave up 1 base and J gave up 12 bases, with 13 bases separating them.

This chain connects TRBV15 to TRBJ2-5, with 7 positions matching TRBD1. The CDR3 totals 13 residues. Germline CDR1 LNHNV, CDR2 YYDKDF (reference sequence). V was pared by 3 bases and J by 4 bases, with 2 bases of the junction left unmatched. CDR3 in DNA: TGTGCCACCAGCAGGGGGGACAGAGAGACCCAGTACTTC. Amino acids: CATSRGDRETQYF.

Only a few counts were recorded for this clonotype. The chain joins TRBV6-2 or TRBV6-3 to TRBJ2-7; 9 bases align to TRBD2. Trimming removed 2 bases from V and 6 bases from J; junction bases left unmatched: 2. CDR1 and CDR2 (germline): MNHEY, SVGEGT. CDR3 size: 13 residues. The CDR3 DNA follows: TGTGCCAGCAGTTACGGGACTAGCCTCGAGCAGTACTTC. Translating it yields CASSYGTSLEQYF.

The chain uses TRBV11-2 and TRBJ1-1; 7 bases line up with TRBD1. This CDR3 region has 18 residues. Germline lookup yields CDR1 SGHAT and CDR2 FQNNGV. V lost 5 bases, J lost 3 bases, and 18 bases stayed unmatched. The DNA for the CDR3 is TGTGCCAGCAGCCCCCGGGAGGGGGCCCAATTGTTGGACACTGAAGCTTTCTTT. This gives the protein CASSPREGAQLLDTEAFF. Using reference TRBV11-2 and TRBJ1-1 for the parts outside the CDR3, the full variable domain is EAGVAQSPRYKIIEKRQSVAFWCNPISGHATLYWYQQILGQGPKLLIQFQNNGVVDDSQLPKDRFSAERLKGVDSTLKIQPAKLEDSAVYLCASSPREGAQLLDTEAFFGQGTRLTVV.

The table lists this clonotype with many counts. The gene calls are TRBV20-1 and TRBJ2-1; the D is unclear. Trimming cost V 3 bases and J 3 bases, with 15 bases left between them. The CDR3 consists of 15 residues. Germline values: CDR1 DFQATT, CDR2 SNEGSKA (reference sequence). CDR3 sequence: CSASDQRTDYNEQFF. Here the CDR3 DNA reads TGCAGTGCTAGCGATCAAAGGACGGACTACAATGAGCAGTTCTTC.

This clonotype was seen repeatedly, ten times or more. The CDR3 nucleotides read TGCAGCGTTGGGGCCGCCACTATCTTGGGAAACATTCAGTACTTC. Its protein is CSVGAATILGNIQYF. V usage is TRBV29-1 and J usage is TRBJ2-4; D is unclear. The germline V and J ends were trimmed by 4 bases and 6 bases, with 19 bases remaining between them. The CDR3 extends over 15 amino acids. Germline CDR1 and CDR2: SQVTM and ANQGSEA.

This clonotype was recorded a few times. This rearrangement joins TRBV4-1 to TRBJ2-7, with no clear D. This CDR3 contains 13 residues. CDR1 and CDR2 (germline): MGHRA, YSYEKL. V was clipped by 1 base and J by 4 bases, with 8 bases between them. The chain's CDR3 is CASSQGEEYEQYF. CDR3 in DNA: TGCGCCAGCAGCCAAGGGGAAGAGTACGAGCAGTACTTC.

There are a few counts of this clonotype. V gene TRBV12-3 or TRBV12-4 combines with J gene TRBJ2-2, with D unclear. V dropped 6 bases and J dropped 5 bases, with 10 bases sitting between them. This CDR3 contains 13 residues. The CDR3 DNA follows: TGTGCCAGCAGCCTGGACCTTACCGGGGAGCTGTTTTTT. Protein product: CASSLDLTGELFF.